This TCR beta chain was identified during a study of molecular identifiers for immune sequencing clone quantification. From the PCR reads, TCRdb called clonotypes with MiXCR, one entry per CDR3 protein. Among around 480,000 distinct CDR3 sequences listed, about a quarter were seen once. This CDR3 contains 19 residues. From germline, CDR1 is KGHDR and CDR2 SFDVKD. The ends lost 1 base at V and 3 bases at J; junction bases unmatched: 13. Naive CD8 T cells were FACS-sorted by CD8+CD4-CCR7+CD45RA+ markers. V and J are TRBV24-1 and TRBJ2-3, with TRBD1 matching over 9 bases. Sequencing used naive CD8+ T cells from blood, with Jurkat cell RNA spiked in. As for subset: FACS-sorted CD8+CD4-CCR7+CD45RA+ naive T cells. The TCR originated in a human donor in good health. Some libraries in this study had Jurkat cell RNA spiked in. DNA for the CDR3: TGTGCCACCAGTGATTTCGGACAGGGGTTGGGTCTCCTTACAGATACGCAGTATTTT. It codes for CATSDFGQGLGLLTDTQYF.